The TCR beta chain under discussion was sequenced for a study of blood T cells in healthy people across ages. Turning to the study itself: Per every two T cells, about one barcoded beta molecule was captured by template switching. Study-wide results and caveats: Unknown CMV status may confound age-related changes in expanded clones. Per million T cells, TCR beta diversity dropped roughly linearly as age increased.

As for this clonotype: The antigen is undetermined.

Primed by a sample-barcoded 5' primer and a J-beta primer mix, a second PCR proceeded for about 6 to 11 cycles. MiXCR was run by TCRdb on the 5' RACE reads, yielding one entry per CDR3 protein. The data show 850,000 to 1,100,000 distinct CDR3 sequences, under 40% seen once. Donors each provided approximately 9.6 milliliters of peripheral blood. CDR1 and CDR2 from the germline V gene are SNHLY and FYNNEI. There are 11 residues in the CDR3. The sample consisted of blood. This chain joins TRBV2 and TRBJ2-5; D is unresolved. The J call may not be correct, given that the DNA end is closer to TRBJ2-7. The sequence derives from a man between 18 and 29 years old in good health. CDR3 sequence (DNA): TGTGCCAGCACGTCCTTTGCCGAGCAGTACTTC. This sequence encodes CASTSFAEQYF.